These T cell receptor beta chains were read from a single sample in a study of human T cells and chemical hapten exposure. TCRdb redid the calling of the RACE reads with MiXCR, one entry per CDR3 protein. Here the sample spans under 95,000 distinct CDR3 sequences, approximately 8.2% being singletons. The sample consisted of whole blood. These receptors were obtained from a female donor in good health. Some clones in this sample may be carry-over from other donors' samples. The CDR3 runs from the conserved cysteine through the conserved F or W. A D gene is named only where the DNA matches it firmly. Clone size is given for some rows only: seen once, a few or many times, or a class if the clone is expanded.

v_call	j_call	clone_size	d_call	cdr3_length	cdr3_nt	cdr3_aa
TRBV7-9	TRBJ2-1	-	-	12	TGTGCCAGCAGCTTAATACCCAATGAGCAGTTCTTC	CASSLIPNEQFF
TRBV28	TRBJ2-7	-	-	12	TGTGCCACCCGGGACCCCGCCTACGAGCAGTACTTC	CATRDPAYEQYF
TRBV3-1	TRBJ2-3	many	-	16	TGTGCCAGCAGCCAAGAGGGCAGCAGCTACACAGATACGCAGTATTTT	CASSQEGSSYTDTQYF
TRBV7-3	TRBJ1-1	once	-	16	TGTGCCAGCAGCTTAACTGGACAGTCGGGGGAGGATTGGGCTTTCTTT	CASSLTGQSGEDWAFF
TRBV28	TRBJ2-7	-	TRBD1	13	TGTGCCAGCAGTCCCTCGGACAGGGCCGAGCAGTACTTC	CASSPSDRAEQYF
TRBV14	TRBJ2-3	-	TRBD1	17	TGTGCCAGCAGCCATCAAACCGGGACAGGGTTTACAGATACGCAGTATTTT	CASSHQTGTGFTDTQYF
TRBV28	TRBJ2-7	few	TRBD1	14	TGTGCCAGCAGTTTATACGACAGGGCCTACGAGCAGTACTTC	CASSLYDRAYEQYF
TRBV7-9	TRBJ2-7	-	-	13	TGTGCCAGCAGCTGGAGGACCGGCGGGGAGCAGTACTTC	CASSWRTGGEQYF
TRBV7-6	TRBJ2-1	few	TRBD1	16	TGTGCCAGCAGCTTAGGGGGACAGGGACCTTGGGATGAGCAGTTCTTC	CASSLGGQGPWDEQFF
TRBV6-2/TRBV6-3	TRBJ2-1	-	TRBD2	14	TGTGCCAGCACCGGGACTAGCGGGAGCCATGAGCAGTTCTTC	CASTGTSGSHEQFF
TRBV6-5	TRBJ2-3	few	-	11	TGTGCCACCATAGTGGCAGATACGCAGTATTTT	CATIVADTQYF
TRBV7-2	TRBJ1-5	few	TRBD1	15	TGTGCCAGCAGCTTAGAGACAGGGTGTAATCAGCCCCAGCATTTT	CASSLETGCNQPQHF
TRBV5-1	TRBJ2-7	few	TRBD1	15	TGCGCCAGCAGCTCTCCGGGACAGGGTGAAGAAGAGCAGTACTTC	CASSSPGQGEEEQYF
TRBV7-9	TRBJ2-5	many	TRBD2	17	TGTGCCAGCAGCTCCCGGCCGACTAGCGGGGGGCAAGAGACCCAGTACTTC	CASSSRPTSGGQETQYF
TRBV15	TRBJ2-2	many	TRBD2	15	TGTGCCACCAGCAGAGATCAGGGGGGACTAGCGGATCTGTTTTTT	CATSRDQGGLADLFF
TRBV27	TRBJ2-5	few	TRBD1	15	TGTGCCAGCAGTTCAAGCGGGACAGGGTACAAGACCCAGTACTTC	CASSSSGTGYKTQYF
TRBV18	TRBJ1-4	-	-	16	TGTGCCAGCTCACTTACCGGTGGGACGGAGAATGAAAAACTGTTTTTT	CASSLTGGTENEKLFF
TRBV30	TRBJ1-1	few	-	13	TGTGCCTGGAGTGTCAAGGTGGGCACTGAAGCTTTCTTT	CAWSVKVGTEAFF
TRBV6-2/TRBV6-3	TRBJ2-4	-	-	15	TGTGCCAGCATAGGCGGGAATTTAGCCAAAAACATTCAGTACTTC	CASIGGNLAKNIQYF
TRBV12-3/TRBV12-4	TRBJ2-5	many	TRBD2	15	TGTGCCAGCAGTTTGTGGACTAGCGGCAGAGAGACCCAGTACTTC	CASSLWTSGRETQYF
TRBV20-1	TRBJ2-4	-	-	13	TGCAGTGCTAGTCGTGTGGACAAAAACATTCAGTACTTC	CSASRVDKNIQYF
TRBV7-8	TRBJ2-3	-	-	16	TGTGCCAGCAGCTTAGACGGAGGGGCGAGGTTAGATACGCAGTATTTT	CASSLDGGARLDTQYF
TRBV29-1	TRBJ2-1	-	TRBD2	14	TGCAGCGTGCCCATAGCGGGAGGGTACAATGAGCAGTTCTTC	CSVPIAGGYNEQFF
TRBV7-9	TRBJ2-5	many	-	16	TGTGCCAGCAGCCATCATTGGGCAGGTTCACAAGAGACCCAGTACTTC	CASSHHWAGSQETQYF
TRBV2	TRBJ1-3	few	TRBD1	15	TGTGCCAGCAGACCCTCGACAGGGGGTCGGAACACCATATATTTT	CASRPSTGGRNTIYF
TRBV20-1	TRBJ2-7	few	TRBD2	14	TGCAGTGCTGGGTTGGGGACTAGCGCCTACGAGCAGTACTTC	CSAGLGTSAYEQYF
TRBV6-1	TRBJ2-7	few	-	14	TGTGCCAGCAAGAACGACAGATTAGGGTACGAGCAGTACTTC	CASKNDRLGYEQYF
TRBV7-2	TRBJ1-2	-	-	15	TGTGCCAGCAGCTTAGTTCTCAGGGCTAACTATGGCTACACCTTC	CASSLVLRANYGYTF
TRBV27	TRBJ2-7	-	TRBD1	14	TGTGCCAGCAGTACTACAGGGGGGTTCTACGAGCAGTACTTC	CASSTTGGFYEQYF
TRBV28	TRBJ2-7	-	TRBD2	16	TGTGCCAGCAGCCTAACCGGGACTAGCGGCTCCTACGAGCAGTACTTC	CASSLTGTSGSYEQYF
TRBV7-9	TRBJ1-3	few	-	16	TGTGCCAGCAGCTCCCTAGGACCCTACTCTGGAAACACCATATATTTT	CASSSLGPYSGNTIYF
TRBV10-3	TRBJ2-3	few	-	18	TGTGCCATCAGCCTGAAGGACCGAAAACGGGGAAGCACAGATACGCAGTATTTT	CAISLKDRKRGSTDTQYF
TRBV30	TRBJ2-2	few	-	14	TGTGCCTGGAAAAGGGTTAGGGGTACCGGGGAGCTGTTTTTT	CAWKRVRGTGELFF
TRBV20-1	TRBJ2-2	many	TRBD2	17	TGCAGTGCTAGGAACTACCGACTAGCGGGAGTCTCCGGGGAGCTGTTTTTT	CSARNYRLAGVSGELFF
TRBV28	TRBJ2-7	-	TRBD2	13	TGTGCCAGCAAACTCGGCGGGGGGGGCGAGCAGTCCTTC	CASKLGGGGEQSF
TRBV20-1	TRBJ1-1	-	TRBD1	16	TGCAGTGCTCCAAACCCGGGACAGGGGGCCCACACTGAAGCTTTCTTT	CSAPNPGQGAHTEAFF
TRBV12-3/TRBV12-4	TRBJ1-1	few	-	15	TGTGCCAGCATTCCCGACGAAAGCCTGAACACTGAAGCTTTCTTT	CASIPDESLNTEAFF
TRBV7-2	TRBJ2-3	few	TRBD2	17	TGTGCCAGCAGCTTAGTCCGGACTAGCGGGAGTCGAGATACGCAGTATTTT	CASSLVRTSGSRDTQYF
TRBV12-3/TRBV12-4	TRBJ1-1	many	-	13	TGTGCCAGCAGATATCAGGGGCTTACTGAAGCTTTCTTT	CASRYQGLTEAFF
TRBV30	TRBJ1-1	many	-	16	TGTGCCTGGAGTGTACGTCCTCCCGCGCCCTACACTGAAGCTTTCTTT	CAWSVRPPAPYTEAFF
TRBV2	TRBJ2-7	-	TRBD1	14	TGTGTCAGCAATTTCGAGACAGGGGTAAGGAAGCAGTACTTC	CVSNFETGVRKQYF
TRBV12-3/TRBV12-4	TRBJ2-3	-	TRBD2	21	TGTGCCAGCAGCCACCTCCCCCCGGGACTAGCGGGAGGGAGAGACACAGATACGCAGTATTTT	CASSHLPPGLAGGRDTDTQYF
TRBV28	TRBJ2-7	-	-	15	TGTGCCAGCAGTGCCCCCTTAGGGCCGCGCTACGAGCAGTACTTC	CASSAPLGPRYEQYF
TRBV24-1	TRBJ2-3	many	-	20	TGTGCCACCAGTGATTTGGCATCGACAGGGACGGCGGGAAGAACAGATACGCAGTATTTT	CATSDLASTGTAGRTDTQYF
TRBV6-5	TRBJ2-1	-	TRBD2	14	TGTGCCAGCAGTTTGACTAGCGGGAGAGGTGAGCAGTTCTTC	CASSLTSGRGEQFF
TRBV6-5	TRBJ1-5	many	-	15	TGTGCCAGCAGCCAAGGGTTGGGTAGCAATCAGCCCCAGCATTTT	CASSQGLGSNQPQHF
TRBV20-1	TRBJ1-5	few	TRBD1	15	TGCAGTGCGCAGCACAGGGGGCGAGGAGATCAGCCCCAGCATTTT	CSAQHRGRGDQPQHF